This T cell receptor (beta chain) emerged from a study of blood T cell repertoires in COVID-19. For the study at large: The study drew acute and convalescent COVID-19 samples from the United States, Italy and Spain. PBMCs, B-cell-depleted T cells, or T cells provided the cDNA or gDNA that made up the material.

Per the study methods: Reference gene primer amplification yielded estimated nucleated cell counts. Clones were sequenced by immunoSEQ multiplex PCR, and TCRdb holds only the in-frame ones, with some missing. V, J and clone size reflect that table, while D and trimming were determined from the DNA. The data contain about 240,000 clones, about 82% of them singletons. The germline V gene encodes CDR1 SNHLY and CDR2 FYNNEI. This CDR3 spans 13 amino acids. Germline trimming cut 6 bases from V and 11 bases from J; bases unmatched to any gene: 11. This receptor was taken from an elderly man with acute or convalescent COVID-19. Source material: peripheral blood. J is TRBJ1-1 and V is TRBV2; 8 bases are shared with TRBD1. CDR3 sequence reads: CASSADRVRWAFF. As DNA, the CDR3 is TGTGCCAGCAGCGCGGACAGGGTGAGGTGGGCTTTCTTT.